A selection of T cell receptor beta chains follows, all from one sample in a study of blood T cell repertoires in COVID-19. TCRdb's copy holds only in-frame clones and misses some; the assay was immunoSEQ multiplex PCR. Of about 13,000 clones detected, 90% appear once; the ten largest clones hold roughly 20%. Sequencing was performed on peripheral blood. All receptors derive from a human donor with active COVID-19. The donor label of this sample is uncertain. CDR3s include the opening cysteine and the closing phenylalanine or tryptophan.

CDR3aa: CAWSGRTGNYGYTF
j_gene: TRBJ1-2
v_gene: TRBV30

CDR3aa: CASSSLVSPLHF
j_gene: TRBJ1-6
v_gene: TRBV27

CDR3aa: CASRSPASSYGYTF
j_gene: TRBJ1-2
v_gene: TRBV27

CDR3aa: CASSAVFTDTQYF
j_gene: TRBJ2-3
v_gene: TRBV6-4

CDR3aa: CASSPLFGQTMNTEAFF
j_gene: TRBJ1-1
v_gene: TRBV3-1/TRBV3-2

CDR3aa: CASSFGQVPSNEQFF
j_gene: TRBJ2-1
v_gene: TRBV7-2

CDR3aa: CASSFSEGQSLLLPYEQYF
j_gene: TRBJ2-7
v_gene: TRBV28

CDR3aa: CASSSGRREQYF
j_gene: TRBJ2-7
v_gene: TRBV7-2

CDR3aa: CASSKQVETEAFF
j_gene: TRBJ1-1
v_gene: TRBV6-5

CDR3aa: CATSDKPGQGDGYTF
j_gene: TRBJ1-2
v_gene: TRBV24-1

CDR3aa: CASSSTTRQNTGELFF
j_gene: TRBJ2-2
v_gene: TRBV7-9

CDR3aa: CASSLSGLAGGLMQFF
j_gene: TRBJ2-1
v_gene: TRBV2

CDR3aa: CASSYDRGTSSYNEQFF
j_gene: TRBJ2-1
v_gene: TRBV6-2/TRBV6-3

CDR3aa: CASSRTDDEQYF
j_gene: TRBJ2-7
v_gene: TRBV6-2/TRBV6-3

CDR3aa: CASSQTNWNTEAFF
j_gene: TRBJ1-1
v_gene: TRBV6-2/TRBV6-3

CDR3aa: CASSPKDSSGELFF
j_gene: TRBJ2-2
v_gene: TRBV18

CDR3aa: CASSFPDSLGYTF
j_gene: TRBJ1-2
v_gene: TRBV5-4

CDR3aa: CASSAQYGGSGNTIYF
j_gene: TRBJ1-3
v_gene: TRBV2

CDR3aa: CATSRDRVTGDGYTF
j_gene: TRBJ1-2
v_gene: TRBV15

CDR3aa: CSAWSAVKLFF
j_gene: TRBJ1-4
v_gene: TRBV20-1

CDR3aa: CASSPGLVEQFF
j_gene: TRBJ2-1
v_gene: TRBV18

CDR3aa: CASSQESGGYNEQFF
j_gene: TRBJ2-1
v_gene: TRBV4-2

CDR3aa: CASSPTGRANGYTF
j_gene: TRBJ1-2
v_gene: TRBV27

CDR3aa: CASSSDSSNQPQHF
j_gene: TRBJ1-5
v_gene: TRBV7-9

CDR3aa: CASSSKTGGKGELFF
j_gene: TRBJ2-2
v_gene: TRBV13

CDR3aa: CASSFQGKETQYF
j_gene: TRBJ2-5
v_gene: TRBV12-3/TRBV12-4

CDR3aa: CASSLLSGDTEAFF
j_gene: TRBJ1-1
v_gene: TRBV28

CDR3aa: CASSPRAGATDTQYF
j_gene: TRBJ2-3
v_gene: TRBV11-2

CDR3aa: CASSEEAGTGFQPQHF
j_gene: TRBJ1-5
v_gene: TRBV6-1

CDR3aa: CASSLAMASPGELFF
j_gene: TRBJ2-2
v_gene: TRBV5-4

CDR3aa: CASSEGRMIGYTF
j_gene: TRBJ1-2
v_gene: TRBV2

CDR3aa: CASSYPPGQGREQYF
j_gene: TRBJ2-7
v_gene: TRBV6-2/TRBV6-3

CDR3aa: CASRFGQVTYGYTF
j_gene: TRBJ1-2
v_gene: TRBV5-6

CDR3aa: CASSQEVDRVLEAFF
j_gene: TRBJ1-1
v_gene: TRBV4-1

CDR3aa: CASSPGADTQYF
j_gene: TRBJ2-3
v_gene: TRBV7-2

CDR3aa: CASSLSPDYYGYTF
j_gene: TRBJ1-2
v_gene: TRBV27

CDR3aa: CASSLEGTGNSPLHF
j_gene: TRBJ1-6
v_gene: TRBV5-5

CDR3aa: CATATGTAGINGYTF
j_gene: TRBJ1-2
v_gene: TRBV7-9